One T cell receptor (beta chain) is described in this entry. This entry comes from a study of blood T cell repertoires in COVID-19. Libraries were prepared by immunoSEQ multiplex PCR; TCRdb keeps only in-frame clonotypes and omits some of them. This sample yields around 470,000 clones, of which 75% to 90% are seen a single time; 0.75% to 0.9% belongs to the top ten. Sequencing was performed on peripheral blood. This receptor was obtained from a man aged 18 to 29 with COVID-19, enrolled during active disease.

CDR3 in amino acids: CSVTSGGYEQYF. The CDR3 bases are TGCAGCGTGACTAGCGGTGGGTACGAGCAGTACTTC. The rearrangement joins TRBV29-1 to TRBJ2-7, with 9 bases matching TRBD2. V lost 6 bases and J lost 4; bases outside the gene matches: 4. The CDR3 spans 12 residues. CDR1 is SQVTM and CDR2 is ANQGSEA in the germline V gene.